Included here is one TCR beta chain sequence, with context. Its antigen remains unidentified. Here immunoSEQ multiplex PCR was the method, and the copy in TCRdb shows in-frame clones only, minus some. The sample consists of roughly 15,000 clones, 55% to 70% of them appearing once. All the patients suffered relapse after autologous stem cell transplantation, and brentuximab vedotin exposure differed. CDR1 SNHLY and CDR2 FYNNEI come from the germline V gene. This CDR3 is built from 15 residues. With 6 bases clipped from V and 9 bases from J, the junction kept 10 bases outside the gene matches. The sample is drawn from a study of PD-1 blockade in classical Hodgkin lymphoma. General observations from the study: Newly diagnosed and completely responding patients shared comparable baseline diversity. Compared with healthy donors, newly diagnosed patients reportedly showed lower baseline TCR diversity. By C4D1, CD4+ diversity increased significantly, especially in complete responders. What drove the repertoire differences, possibly disease activity or prior therapy, has not been defined.

Here the sequenced sample was peripheral blood mononuclear cells (PBMCs), taken before the second cycle of nivolumab. The rearrangement uses TRBV2 and TRBJ2-1, with TRBD2 matching over 11 bases. The source of this sequence is a human donor with classical Hodgkin lymphoma. CDR3 sequence: CASSVTGTSGPEQFF. The DNA of the CDR3 is TGTGCCAGCAGCGTTACCGGGACTAGCGGTCCTGAGCAGTTCTTC.